This is a list of T cell receptor beta chains from one sample in a study of blood T cell repertoires in COVID-19. Measured with immunoSEQ multiplex PCR; TCRdb has only the in-frame clones, and not every one. The profile shows around 230,000 clones, 75% to 85% of them singletons. The sequenced sample was peripheral blood. The receptors come from a man aged 40-50 years who had recovered from COVID-19. Both conserved end residues are part of each CDR3. D genes are given only for firm matches. Rows give clone size only sometimes, using once, few, many, or a class for an expanded clone.

J	size	V	D	CDR3	DNA
TRBJ2-1	.	TRBV11-3	.	CASSPNPTRYEQFF	TGTGCCAGCAGCCCAAACCCGACGAGGTATGAGCAGTTCTTC
TRBJ1-1	.	TRBV30	.	CAWSGSSTEAFF	TGTGCCTGGAGCGGGAGTAGCACTGAAGCTTTCTTT
TRBJ1-1	many	TRBV5-4	TRBD1	CASSRTPKDRAGTFF	TGTGCCAGCAGCAGGACCCCAAAGGACAGGGCGGGAACTTTCTTT
TRBJ2-5	.	TRBV5-8	TRBD2	CASSSRFASGNQETQYF	TGTGCCAGCAGCTCCCGTTTCGCTAGCGGAAATCAAGAGACCCAGTACTTC
TRBJ2-5	.	TRBV27	TRBD1	CASSPSQGDLDETQYF	TGTGCCAGCAGCCCCTCCCAGGGGGACCTGGATGAGACCCAGTACTTC
TRBJ2-1	.	TRBV5-1	TRBD2	CASSLGDYFSYNEQFF	TGCGCCAGCAGCTTGGGGGACTACTTCTCCTACAATGAGCAGTTCTTC
TRBJ1-6	.	TRBV11-3	TRBD1	CASSAGTGEYNSPLHF	TGTGCCAGCAGCGCCGGGACAGGGGAATATAATTCACCCCTCCACTTT
TRBJ2-7	.	TRBV29-1	.	CSVTTRLSYEQYF	TGCAGCGTGACGACTAGACTCTCCTACGAGCAGTACTTC
TRBJ2-7	few	TRBV11-3	.	CASSPQLAGHSYEQYF	TGTGCCAGCAGCCCGCAACTGGCGGGGCATTCCTACGAGCAGTACTTC
TRBJ2-7	.	TRBV7-2	.	CASSLRGTYYEQYF	TGTGCCAGCAGCTTAAGAGGAACCTACTACGAGCAGTACTTC
TRBJ1-1	.	TRBV2	.	CASSELLGTRNTEAFF	TGTGCCAGCAGTGAACTATTAGGGACACGGAACACTGAAGCTTTCTTT
TRBJ2-1	.	TRBV7-2	.	CASSLDPGSSYNEQFF	TGTGCCAGCAGCTTAGATCCTGGGAGCTCCTACAATGAGCAGTTCTTC
TRBJ2-5	.	TRBV7-9	.	CASSWAGRFETQYF	TGTGCCAGCAGCTGGGCGGGTCGGTTCGAGACCCAGTACTTC
TRBJ1-2	.	TRBV7-2	.	CASSFGQRGYTF	TGTGCCAGCAGCTTCGGACAGCGGGGCTACACCTTC
TRBJ1-1	few	TRBV5-6	.	CASSLGRRNTEAFF	TGTGCCAGCAGCCTAGGGAGACGGAACACTGAAGCTTTCTTT
TRBJ2-1	.	TRBV7-9	TRBD2	CASSLLLAGGDEQFF	TGTGCCAGCAGCTTATTACTAGCGGGAGGTGATGAGCAGTTCTTC
TRBJ2-1	.	TRBV5-1	.	CASSLAPGSSYNEQFF	TGCGCCAGCAGCTTGGCTCCCGGGAGCTCCTACAATGAGCAGTTCTTC
TRBJ2-2	.	TRBV19	.	CASSILLGVVSAGELFF	TGTGCCAGTAGTATTCTTTTGGGAGTGGTCTCAGCCGGGGAGCTGTTTTTT
TRBJ1-3	once	TRBV12-1	.	CASSFSAGKTGGEGRSGNTIYF	TGTGCCAGCAGCTTTAGTGCCGGGAAGACAGGTGGGGAGGGAAGGTCTGGAAACACCATATATTTT
TRBJ2-2	.	TRBV10-1	TRBD1	CASSTDRGPTGELFF	TGCGCCAGCAGTACCGACAGGGGGCCTACCGGGGAGCTGTTTTTT
TRBJ2-3	.	TRBV2	.	CASSDRGGGTDTQYF	TGTGCCAGCAGTGATCGGGGCGGGGGCACAGATACGCAGTATTTT
TRBJ1-2	.	TRBV6-5	TRBD1	CASSLNRGYGYTF	TGTGCCAGCAGTTTAAACAGGGGTTATGGCTACACCTTC
TRBJ2-1	.	TRBV10-3	TRBD2	CAISASSGRGSYNEQFF	TGTGCCATCAGTGCGTCTAGCGGGAGGGGATCCTACAATGAGCAGTTCTTC
TRBJ2-7	.	TRBV18	TRBD1	CASSRDREYEQYF	TGTGCCAGCTCTCGGGACAGGGAATACGAGCAGTACTTC
TRBJ1-2	.	TRBV3-1/TRBV3-2	.	CASTRGNSNYGYTF	TGTGCCAGCACCCGAGGTAACTCTAACTATGGCTACACCTTC
TRBJ2-2	.	TRBV7-2	.	CASSLGGGQGATGELFF	TGTGCCAGCAGCTTAGGGGGGGGCCAGGGCGCCACCGGGGAGCTGTTTTTT
TRBJ2-1	.	TRBV11-3	TRBD2	CASSLAGGNEQFF	TGTGCCAGCAGCTTAGCGGGAGGCAATGAGCAGTTCTTC
TRBJ2-2	.	TRBV7-8	TRBD2	CASSPLAGGPANTGELFF	TGTGCCAGCAGCCCCCTAGCGGGGGGGCCTGCGAACACCGGGGAGCTGTTTTTT
TRBJ1-1	.	TRBV7-2	.	CASSLGAGGTEAFF	TGTGCCAGCAGCTTAGGAGCGGGGGGCACTGAAGCTTTCTTT
TRBJ2-2	once	TRBV18	.	CASSPLAGRGSNTGELFF	TGTGCCAGCTCACCATTGGCAGGCAGGGGATCGAACACCGGGGAGCTGTTTTTT
TRBJ2-1	.	TRBV5-1	.	CASSFLNEQFF	TGCGCCAGCAGCTTCCTCAATGAGCAGTTCTTC
TRBJ2-1	once	TRBV19	TRBD2	CASSKGLAGGPGSYNEQFF	TGTGCCAGTAGTAAAGGACTAGCGGGGGGGCCGGGTTCCTACAATGAGCAGTTCTTC
TRBJ2-2	once	TRBV6-5	.	CASSSYRVGTGELFF	TGTGCCAGCAGCTCATACAGGGTTGGGACCGGGGAGCTGTTTTTT
TRBJ2-7	.	TRBV29-1	TRBD2	CSVRTSGTYEQYF	TGCAGCGTGAGGACTAGCGGAACGTACGAGCAGTACTTC
TRBJ1-5	.	TRBV6-4	TRBD1	CASSDPTGTGERGQPQHF	TGTGCCAGCAGTGACCCGACCGGGACAGGGGAGCGAGGGCAGCCCCAGCATTTT
TRBJ2-1	.	TRBV19	TRBD1	CASSNPGQINEQFF	TGTGCCAGTAGTAACCCGGGACAGATCAATGAGCAGTTCTTC
TRBJ2-7	.	TRBV14	TRBD2	CASSQGSSGTNEQYF	TGTGCCAGCAGCCAAGGGTCTAGCGGGACCAACGAGCAGTACTTC
TRBJ1-1	once	TRBV15	TRBD1	CATSSRENRGMTEAFF	TGTGCCACCAGCAGCAGGGAAAACAGGGGAATGACTGAAGCTTTCTTT
TRBJ2-2	.	TRBV20-1	.	CSASLSQAGNTGELFF	TGCAGTGCTAGTCTCTCTCAAGCGGGTAACACCGGGGAGCTGTTTTTT
TRBJ2-2	.	TRBV2	.	CASSVAGIRTGELFF	TGTGCCAGCAGTGTGGCAGGGATAAGGACCGGGGAGCTGTTTTTT
TRBJ2-7	.	TRBV5-1	TRBD2	CASSLAGGSQFDEQYF	TGCGCCAGCAGCTTGGCCGGCGGGAGTCAGTTCGACGAGCAGTACTTC
TRBJ1-5	once	TRBV12-5	TRBD1	CASAAGQRNQPQHF	TGTGCTAGTGCCGCGGGACAGAGAAATCAGCCCCAGCATTTT